This TCR beta chain was captured in a study of cytomegalovirus exposure and HLA in healthy donors. General observations from the study: Prior analysis indicated that the majority of TCR beta V segments exhibited productivity approximately 90% or approximately 30% of the time. TCR association rates varied by HLA locus in a later analysis, with DRB1 highest and HLA-C lowest. Rarity marked most TCR sequences, yet some public TCRs occurred in many donors.

Between the trimmed V and J ends, which lost 1 base and 7 bases, there was a span of 11 bases. Germline assignment: CDR1 SEHNR and CDR2 FQNEAQ (reference sequence). CDR3 size: 13 residues. On this clone: What it binds is not known.

PCR used 60 Vbeta primers and 13 Jbeta primers. Authors' processing steps: Later reanalysis found approximately 76 million unique TCR beta chains, 10 million to 12 million of them shared. The assay was immunoSEQ multiplex PCR, and TCRdb's table has in-frame clones only and misses some. That table furnishes V, J and clone size, whereas the DNA furnished D and trimming. Here the sample table reports tens of thousands of clones. Input material: PBMCs. This clonotype originated in a woman in her thirties or forties in good health and CMV-seropositive. The chain uses TRBV7-9 and TRBJ2-7; the D gene is possibly TRBD1 (5 bases). The CDR3 nucleotides are TGTGCCAGCAGCTTAGGAAGCCAGGGAGAGCAGTACTTC. It is translated as CASSLGSQGEQYF.